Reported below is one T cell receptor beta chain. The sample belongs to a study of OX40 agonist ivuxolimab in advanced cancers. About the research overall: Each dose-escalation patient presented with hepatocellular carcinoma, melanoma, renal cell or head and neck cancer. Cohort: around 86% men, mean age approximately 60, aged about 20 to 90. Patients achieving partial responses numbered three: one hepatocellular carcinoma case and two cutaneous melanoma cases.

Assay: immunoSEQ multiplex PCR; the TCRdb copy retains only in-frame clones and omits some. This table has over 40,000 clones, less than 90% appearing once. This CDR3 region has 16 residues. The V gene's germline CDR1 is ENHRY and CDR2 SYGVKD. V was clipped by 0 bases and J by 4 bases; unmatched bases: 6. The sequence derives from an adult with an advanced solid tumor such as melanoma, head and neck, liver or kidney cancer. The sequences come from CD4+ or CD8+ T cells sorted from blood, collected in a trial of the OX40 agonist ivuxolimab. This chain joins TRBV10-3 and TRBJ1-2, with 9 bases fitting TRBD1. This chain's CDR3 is CAISESGDRDGYGYTF. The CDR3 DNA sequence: TGTGCCATCAGTGAGTCCGGGGACAGGGATGGCTATGGCTACACCTTC.